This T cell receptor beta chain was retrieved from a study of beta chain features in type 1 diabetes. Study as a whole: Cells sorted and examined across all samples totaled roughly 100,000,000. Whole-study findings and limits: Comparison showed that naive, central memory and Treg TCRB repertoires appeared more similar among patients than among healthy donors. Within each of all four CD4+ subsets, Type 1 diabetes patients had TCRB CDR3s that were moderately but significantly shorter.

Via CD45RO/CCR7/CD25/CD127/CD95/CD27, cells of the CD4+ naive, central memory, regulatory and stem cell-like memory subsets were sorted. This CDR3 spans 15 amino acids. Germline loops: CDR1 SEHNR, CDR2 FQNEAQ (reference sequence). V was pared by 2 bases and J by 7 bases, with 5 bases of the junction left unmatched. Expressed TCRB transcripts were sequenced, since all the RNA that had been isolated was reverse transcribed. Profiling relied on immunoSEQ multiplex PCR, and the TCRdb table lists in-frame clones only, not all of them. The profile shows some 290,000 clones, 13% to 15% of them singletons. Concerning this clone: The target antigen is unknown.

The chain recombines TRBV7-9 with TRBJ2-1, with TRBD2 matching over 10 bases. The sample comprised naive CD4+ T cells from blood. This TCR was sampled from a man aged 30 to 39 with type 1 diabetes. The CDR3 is CASSLLAGVQNEQFF. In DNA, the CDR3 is TGTGCCAGCAGCTTACTAGCGGGAGTACAAAATGAGCAGTTCTTC. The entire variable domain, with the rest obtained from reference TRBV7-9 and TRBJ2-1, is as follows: DTGVSQNPRHKITKRGQNVTFRCDPISEHNRLYWYRQTLGQGPEFLTYFQNEAQLEKSRLLSDRFSAERPKGSFSTLEIQRTEQGDSAMYLCASSLLAGVQNEQFFGPGTRLTVL.